This TCR beta chain was identified in a study of CD8+ T cells in alopecia areata (dated by TCRdb to between 2017 and 2018). Regarding the research as a whole: Treated patients were enrolled in an open-label pilot trial of oral tofacitinib at 5 to 10 mg twice daily for moderate-to-severe alopecia areata. To study T cell clonal expansion in alopecia areata, the researchers applied high-throughput TCRbeta sequencing to both the C3H/HeJ mouse model and human patients. TCRbeta CDR3 regions were amplified by immunoSEQ multiplex PCR using 35 Vbeta forward and 13 Jbeta reverse primers. Scalp clonality was compared across normal scalp (n=4), patchy alopecia areata scalp (n=8), and alopecia totalis/universalis scalp (n=8). Scalp tissue and sorted CD4+ and CD8+ peripheral blood T cells from patchy and totalis/universalis alopecia areata patients and from healthy controls were covered by human TCRbeta sequencing. The RNA source kit depended on sample type: the PAXgene miRNA kit for fixed scalp, the miRNeasy kit for PBMCs, and the RNeasy kit for mouse skin. For the treated patients, the SALT score, which quantifies what percentage of scalp surface area is affected, served as the measure of disease severity. Tofacitinib-treated patients had biopsies at baseline and at 4 and 24 weeks of treatment, with a later scalp biopsy in several patients. Tofacitinib was administered for 6 to 18 months, and 6 months of follow-up off drug were then conducted to assess delayed response and recurrence.

The sample's time point label is to be understood as: roughly 27 days on oral tofacitinib. What this sample's treatment or condition label stands for: oral pan-JAK inhibitor, 5-10 mg twice daily. From alopecia areata patients, peripheral blood was collected along with lesional scalp punch biopsies. PBMCs were isolated by density centrifugation and stained for CD3, CD4 and CD8, after which CD4+ and CD8+ T cells were sorted on a FACSAria. A note on this clone: Which antigen it targets is not known. No clone much larger than this one lies a single base away; base qualities are absent.

Results and caveats for the whole study, not just this receptor: Shared TCR sequences between patients were less evident than in mice, which may be partly attributable to HLA diversity in the patient population. The treated cohort was small, with a single nonresponder, so links between baseline CD8+ expansion and response need larger studies. During tofacitinib treatment, many expanded lesional clones stuck around in both scalp and blood, and this persistence may partly explain why relapse happens after treatment is stopped. Compared with normal scalp, lesional scalp, particularly in alopecia totalis/universalis, had higher clonality and more expanded CD8+ clones, which suggests antigenic drive. Scalp clonality and the number of expanded CD8+ clones among the top 100 scalp clones were significantly decreased by tofacitinib. Unlike mouse skin, where gammadelta T cells dominate, normal human skin contains resident alphabeta T cells that get sequenced too, which complicates analysis of the scalp TCR repertoire.

Reading from cysteine to phenylalanine, the CDR3 counts 14 amino acids. Only the CDR3 DNA is retained, 42 bases long and in frame from the first base. The germline V gene (reference sequence) gives CDR1 as GTSNPN and CDR2 as SVGIG. The V and J ends are trimmed by 0 bases and 0 bases, leaving 6 bases between them. Library preparation employed the immunoSEQ multiplex PCR assay. RNA was extracted from all samples and reverse transcribed into cDNA as template for TCR sequencing. SuperScript III was used to make first-strand cDNA, primed with a 2:1 mix of oligo-dT and random hexamers. A synthetic immune receptor repertoire was used to gauge amplification bias, and whatever bias remained was removed computationally. Per the source publication's procedure: Raw reads were preprocessed for error removal, and CDR3 was defined according to IMGT conventions as running from the conserved cysteine to phenylalanine. To get clonality, Shannon entropy was normalized by log2 of the number of productive unique TCRs and the result was subtracted from 1. Scalp TCRbeta sequences were cross-referenced with sorted blood CD4 and CD8 repertoires so that the CD4 or CD8 identity of scalp clones could be inferred. TCRdb mirrors the immuneACCESS table, restricted to in-frame sequences. Some clones are absent from its copies; in checked studies, under half trace to an unresolved V gene, and the reason for the others is unknown. The V and J calls and the clone size are those of that table, but D and trimming were determined from the DNA. The sample contains around 200,000 clones, about three fifths of them found a single time. The top ten clonotypes cover about 0.69% of the sample.

The sample here was CD4+ T cells sorted from blood, taken at week 4, from a patient treated with tofacitinib. The sequence was collected from a human donor with alopecia areata. This chain is built from TRBV30 and TRBJ2-4; the D gene remains uncertain. The DNA sequence reads TGTGCCTGGAGTGTGGGGTTAGCCAAAAACATTCAGTACTTC. Its protein product is CAWSVGLAKNIQYF.